This T cell receptor (beta chain) was captured in a study of shared clonotypes between healthy human individuals. Whole-study context: Donor composition was a couple of women and three men, aged 18 to 49. Study-level points and caveats: The authors expected sequencing depth to affect clonotype sharing among donors.

Germline assignment: CDR1 SEHNR and CDR2 FQNEAQ (reference sequence). The CDR3 totals 15 residues. The junction had 9 bases not matched to a gene; V was cut back by 2 bases and J by 6 bases. To note about this clone: What it binds is not known.

Profiling relied on immunoSEQ multiplex PCR, and the TCRdb table lists in-frame clones only, not all of them. The data hold fewer than 1.4 million clones, with about 80% observed a single time. The chain has TRBV7-9 and TRBJ2-7, with 8 bases identical to TRBD1. The receptor was derived from a man aged 18 to 29 in good health. Some clones in this sample may be carry-over from other donors' samples. Sequencing was performed on memory CD4+ T cells from PBMCs. Subset indicated: CD45RA-negative fraction. The CDR3, as DNA: TGTGCCAGCAGCTTACTACAGGACAGGGCAACCGAGCAGTACTTC. It yields the protein CASSLLQDRATEQYF.